This T cell receptor beta chain is from a study of cytomegalovirus exposure and HLA in healthy donors. General study findings and limits: Researchers counted 180 or so TCR beta chains as cytomegalovirus-associated.

With 4 bases clipped from V and 1 base from J, the junction kept 1 base outside the gene matches. Germline V gene data show CDR1 as SGHTA and CDR2 as FQGNSA. The CDR3 runs 14 residues. For this clone: The antigen remains unidentified.

The method was immunoSEQ multiplex PCR; TCRdb's version includes in-frame clones alone and lacks a portion of them. The table shows more than 45,000 clones, with approximately 92% occurring only once. The validation cohort, a group of some 120 subjects, included the donors and was separate from the approximately 660-subject first cohort. This chain connects TRBV7-2 to TRBJ2-7; 10 bases line up with TRBD1. The receptor's source is a young woman in good health and CMV-seronegative. Sequenced sample: PBMCs. DNA for the CDR3: TGTGCCAGCAGCTCGGGACAGGGGTCCTACGAGCAGTACTTC. Its translation is CASSSGQGSYEQYF.